Listed here is a single T cell receptor (beta chain). This specimen belongs to a study of blood T cell repertoires in COVID-19. Method: immunoSEQ multiplex PCR; TCRdb's copy keeps in-frame clones and lacks some. The table includes 320,000 or so clones, about nine tenths detected once. The CDR3 contains 16 residues. Germline trimming cut 3 bases from V and 4 bases from J; bases unmatched to any gene: 6. From germline, CDR1 is SGHKS and CDR2 YYEKEE (reference sequence). Sample: PBMCs or T cells enriched from blood (not recorded which). The chain is built from TRBV5-5 and TRBJ2-5, with 13 positions matching TRBD2. The receptor's source is a man aged 55 to 69 who had recovered from COVID-19. As DNA, the CDR3 is TGTGCCAGCAGCTGGGGGACTAGCGGGATTTTAGAGACCCAGTACTTC. It is translated as CASSWGTSGILETQYF.